This TCR beta chain was captured by sequencing in a study of regulatory and conventional T cells in RAG deficiency. Repertoires were generated with immunoSEQ multiplex PCR, while TCRdb's copy carries only in-frame clones and drops some. The table includes just over 30,000 clones, 90% to 97% detected once. The ends lost 3 bases at V and 6 bases at J; junction bases unmatched: 9. The CDR3 consists of 18 residues. Germline CDR1 is SGDLS and CDR2 is YYNGEE. Genomic DNA came from blood conventional CD4+ T cells gated CD25-low CD127-high. These data are also associated with another study on regulatory T cells. As that report states: The primer mix had 52 TRBV and 13 TRBJ primers.

The sequence came from a human donor in good health. This chain links TRBV9 with TRBJ2-2, with 15 positions matching TRBD2. Sequenced: CD25- CD4+ T cells sorted from blood. CDR3 DNA: TGTGCCAGCAGCGGTGGGACTAGCGGGAGGACAAACCCCGGGGAGCTGTTTTTT. This sequence encodes CASSGGTSGRTNPGELFF.